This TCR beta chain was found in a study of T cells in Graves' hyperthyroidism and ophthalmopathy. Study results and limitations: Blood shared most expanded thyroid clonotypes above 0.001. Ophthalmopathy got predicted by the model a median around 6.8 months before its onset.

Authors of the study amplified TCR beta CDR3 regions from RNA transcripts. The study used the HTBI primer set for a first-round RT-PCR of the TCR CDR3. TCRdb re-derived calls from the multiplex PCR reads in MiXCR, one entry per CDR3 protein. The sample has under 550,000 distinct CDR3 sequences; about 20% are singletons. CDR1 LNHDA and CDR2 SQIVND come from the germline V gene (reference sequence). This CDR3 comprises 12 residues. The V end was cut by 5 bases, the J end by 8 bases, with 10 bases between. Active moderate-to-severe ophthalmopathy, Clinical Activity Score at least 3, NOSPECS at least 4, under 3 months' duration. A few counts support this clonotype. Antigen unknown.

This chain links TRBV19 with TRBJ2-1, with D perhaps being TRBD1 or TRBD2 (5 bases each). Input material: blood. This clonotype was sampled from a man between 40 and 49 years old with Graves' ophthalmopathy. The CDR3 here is CASSDRGDEQFF. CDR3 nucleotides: TGTGCCAGTAGTGATAGAGGGGATGAGCAGTTCTTC.